The present entry profiles one T cell receptor beta chain with its context. In the source study's methods: Amplification with reference gene primers provided the estimates of nucleated cell counts. Repertoires were generated with immunoSEQ multiplex PCR, while TCRdb's copy carries only in-frame clones and drops some. The D gene and trimming were derived from the DNA, and the V and J assignments and clone size from that table. The sample records about 240,000 clones, over 80% being singletons. The data belong to a study of blood T cell repertoires in COVID-19. Study-level background: Researchers got acute and convalescent COVID-19 samples from the United States, Italy and Spain.

This CDR3 comprises 18 residues. This clonotype was sampled from a man aged 30 to 39 who had recovered from COVID-19. This sequence joins TRBV23-1 and TRBJ1-6; 8 nucleotides agree with TRBD1. TRBV23-1 counts as an open reading frame of uncertain function. The specimen sequenced was peripheral blood. The CDR3 DNA reads as TGCGTCGACGTTCCGGGACAGGTAACCAAAAGCACAAATTCACCCCTCCACTTT. Amino acids: CVDVPGQVTKSTNSPLHF.